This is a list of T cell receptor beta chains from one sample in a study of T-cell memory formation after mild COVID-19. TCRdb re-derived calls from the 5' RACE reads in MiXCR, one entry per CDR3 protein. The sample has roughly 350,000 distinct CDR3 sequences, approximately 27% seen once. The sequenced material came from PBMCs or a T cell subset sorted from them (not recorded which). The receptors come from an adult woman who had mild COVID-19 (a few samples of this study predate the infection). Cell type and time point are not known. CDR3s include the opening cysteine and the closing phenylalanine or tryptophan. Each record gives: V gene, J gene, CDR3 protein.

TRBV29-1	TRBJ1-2	CSVRREYGYTF
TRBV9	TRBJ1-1	CASSVGQGSMNTEAFF
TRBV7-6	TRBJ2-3	CASSLGGAPSTDTQYF
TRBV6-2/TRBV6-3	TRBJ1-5	CASSWTGRSNQPQHF
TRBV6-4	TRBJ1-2	CASSPREGGKPYGYTF
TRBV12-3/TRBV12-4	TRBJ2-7	CASSTPGTGYEQYF
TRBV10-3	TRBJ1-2	CAISEMDTTGYTF
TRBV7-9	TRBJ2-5	CASSREVVNQETQYF
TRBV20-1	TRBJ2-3	CSARVFGEAGTDTQYF
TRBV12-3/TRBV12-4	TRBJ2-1	CASSWAGLNANEQFF
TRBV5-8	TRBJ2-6	CASSLGGQGHSGANVLTF
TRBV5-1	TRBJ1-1	CASSFQGETEAFF
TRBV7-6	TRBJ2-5	CASSPPGSETQYF
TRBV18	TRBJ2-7	CASSPPSQGAQEQYF